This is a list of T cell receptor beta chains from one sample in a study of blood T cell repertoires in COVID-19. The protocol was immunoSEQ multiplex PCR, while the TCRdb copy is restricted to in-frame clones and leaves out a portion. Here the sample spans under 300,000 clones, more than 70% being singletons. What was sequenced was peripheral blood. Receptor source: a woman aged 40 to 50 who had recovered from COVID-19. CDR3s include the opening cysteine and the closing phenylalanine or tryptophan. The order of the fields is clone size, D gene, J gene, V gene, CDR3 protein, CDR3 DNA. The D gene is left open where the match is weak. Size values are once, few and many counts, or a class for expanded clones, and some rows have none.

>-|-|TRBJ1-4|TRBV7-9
CAIPQGRNEKLFF
TGTGCCATCCCACAGGGACGGAACGAAAAACTGTTTTTT
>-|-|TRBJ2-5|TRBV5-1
CASSGSGEETQYF
TGCGCCAGCAGCGGGAGTGGGGAAGAGACCCAGTACTTC
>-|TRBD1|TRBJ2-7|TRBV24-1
CATSGTGASYEQYF
TGTGCCACCAGTGGGACAGGGGCGTCCTACGAGCAGTACTTC
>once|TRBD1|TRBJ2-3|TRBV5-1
CASSTRTGLSTDTQYF
TGCGCCAGCAGCACCAGGACAGGGCTTAGCACAGATACGCAGTATTTT
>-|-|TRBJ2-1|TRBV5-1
CASTPVVGRDSYNEQFF
TGCGCCAGCACCCCCGTGGTGGGGCGGGACTCCTACAATGAGCAGTTCTTC
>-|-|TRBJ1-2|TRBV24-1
CATSETRYGYTF
TGTGCCACCAGTGAGACACGTTATGGCTACACCTTC
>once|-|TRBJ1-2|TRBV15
CATSRDTKPGSTNYGYTF
TGTGCCACCAGCAGAGATACGAAACCCGGGTCCACTAACTATGGCTACACCTTC
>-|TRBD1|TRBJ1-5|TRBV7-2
CASSLGVPTGLYQPQHF
TGTGCCAGCAGCTTAGGGGTCCCGACAGGGTTGTATCAGCCCCAGCATTTT
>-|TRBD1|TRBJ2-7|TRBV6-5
CASSYSGQGTYEQYF
TGTGCCAGCAGTTACTCGGGACAGGGGACTTACGAGCAGTACTTC
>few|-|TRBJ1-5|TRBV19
CASSIARGGPQHF
TGTGCCAGTAGTATAGCCCGGGGGGGGCCCCAGCATTTT
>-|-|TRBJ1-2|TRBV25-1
CASSEGGANYGYTF
TGTGCCAGCAGTGAGGGGGGGGCAAACTATGGCTACACCTTC
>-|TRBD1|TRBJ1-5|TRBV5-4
CASSFGGQGRNQPQHF
TGTGCCAGCAGCTTTGGGGGACAGGGGAGGAATCAGCCCCAGCATTTT
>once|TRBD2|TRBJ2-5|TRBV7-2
CATHGLAGVETQYF
TGTGCCACCCATGGGCTAGCGGGAGTCGAGACCCAGTACTTC
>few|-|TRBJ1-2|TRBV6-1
CASSEVAVGGYTF
TGTGCCAGCAGTGAAGTAGCAGTTGGGGGCTACACCTTC
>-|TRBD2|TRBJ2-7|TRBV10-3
CATGGIGPGFEEQYF
TGTGCCACCGGGGGGATTGGTCCCGGGTTTGAGGAGCAGTACTTC
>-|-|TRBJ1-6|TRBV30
CAWRPGNSPLHF
TGTGCCTGGAGACCCGGTAATTCACCCCTCCACTTT
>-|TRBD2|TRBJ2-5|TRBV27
CASSLGTSGSWETQYF
TGTGCCAGCAGTTTAGGGACTAGCGGGAGCTGGGAGACCCAGTACTTC
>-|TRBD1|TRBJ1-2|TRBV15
CATRGQGVGYGYTF
TGTGCCACACGGGGACAGGGAGTAGGGTATGGCTACACCTTC
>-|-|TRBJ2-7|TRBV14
CASSHNTLGEQYF
TGTGCCAGCAGCCATAATACCCTCGGGGAGCAGTACTTC
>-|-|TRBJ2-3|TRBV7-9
CASSPEPYGQYF
TGTGCCAGCAGCCCCGAACCCTACGGGCAGTATTTT
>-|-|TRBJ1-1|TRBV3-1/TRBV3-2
CASSQMGSAARGEAFF
TGTGCCAGCAGCCAGATGGGGTCGGCCGCACGGGGGGAAGCTTTCTTT
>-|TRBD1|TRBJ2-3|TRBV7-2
CASSPKGARRPDTQYF
TGTGCCAGCAGTCCCAAGGGGGCGCGGAGGCCAGATACGCAGTATTTT
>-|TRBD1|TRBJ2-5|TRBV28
CASSLSVVGTGVPDF
TGTGCCAGCAGTTTATCCGTCGTCGGGACAGGGGTTCCCGACTTC
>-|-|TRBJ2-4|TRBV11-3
CASSTTKTSTNIQYF
TGTGCCAGCAGCACAACGAAAACTAGCACAAACATTCAGTACTTC
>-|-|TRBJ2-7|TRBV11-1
CASSPRWAGVDEQYF
TGTGCCAGCAGCCCGAGGTGGGCAGGGGTCGACGAGCAGTACTTC
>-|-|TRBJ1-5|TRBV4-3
CASSQDWFGDNQPQHF
TGCGCCAGCAGCCAAGATTGGTTCGGGGACAATCAGCCCCAGCATTTT
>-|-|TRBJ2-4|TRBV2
CASREGLAKNIQYF
TGTGCCAGCAGGGAGGGGTTGGCCAAAAACATTCAGTACTTC
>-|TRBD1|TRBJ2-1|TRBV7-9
CASSSTGGAVNEQFF
TGTGCCAGCAGCTCGACAGGGGGCGCGGTGAATGAGCAGTTCTTC
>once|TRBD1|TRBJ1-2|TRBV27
CASSLSRQGNYGYTF
TGTGCCAGCAGTTTATCCCGACAGGGAAACTATGGCTACACCTTC
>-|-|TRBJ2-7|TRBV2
CASIQTLSLYEQYF
TGTGCCAGCATCCAGACACTCTCCCTCTACGAGCAGTACTTC
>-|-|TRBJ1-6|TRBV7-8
CASSLAGVGSPLHF
TGTGCCAGCAGCTTAGCAGGGGTGGGTTCACCCCTCCACTTT
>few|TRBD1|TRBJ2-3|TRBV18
CASSPRPGGAGTDTQYF
TGTGCCAGCTCACCACGCCCAGGGGGCGCGGGCACAGATACGCAGTATTTT
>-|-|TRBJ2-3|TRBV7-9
CASSARGTDTQYF
TGTGCCAGCAGTGCCCGGGGCACAGATACGCAGTATTTT
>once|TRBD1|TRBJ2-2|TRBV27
CASSSAGGTGELFF
TGTGCCAGCAGTTCGGCAGGGGGTACCGGGGAGCTGTTTTTT
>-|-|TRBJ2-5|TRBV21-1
CASSKVGKGLAGGPGETQYF
TGTGCCAGCAGCAAAGTGGGTAAGGGGCTAGCGGGAGGGCCGGGGGAGACCCAGTACTTC
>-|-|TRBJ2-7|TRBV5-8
CASSPRTRGYEQYF
TGTGCCAGCAGCCCAAGGACTCGGGGGTACGAGCAGTACTTC
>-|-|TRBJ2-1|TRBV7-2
CASSLDSFPRGDEQFF
TGTGCCAGCAGCTTAGATTCGTTTCCGCGGGGCGATGAGCAGTTCTTC
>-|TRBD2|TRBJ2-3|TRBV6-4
CASSDSRLAQSTDTQYF
TGTGCCAGCAGTGACTCCCGACTAGCGCAGAGCACAGATACGCAGTATTTT
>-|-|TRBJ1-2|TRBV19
CASSILPGGANYGYTF
TGTGCCAGTAGTATACTCCCGGGGGGAGCGAACTATGGCTACACCTTC
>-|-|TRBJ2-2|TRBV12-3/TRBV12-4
CASRDRGTGELFF
TGTGCCAGCAGGGACCGGGGCACCGGGGAGCTGTTTTTT
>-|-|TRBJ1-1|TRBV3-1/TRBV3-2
CASSQDRLRGAFF
TGTGCCAGCAGCCAAGACAGGCTCCGGGGGGCTTTCTTT
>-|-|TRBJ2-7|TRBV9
CASSVGRGARVYEQYF
TGTGCCAGCAGCGTAGGTCGGGGGGCCCGGGTCTACGAGCAGTACTTC
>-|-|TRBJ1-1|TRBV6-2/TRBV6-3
CASSPTNRLRAEAFF
TGTGCCAGCAGTCCCACAAATCGACTAAGGGCTGAAGCTTTCTTT
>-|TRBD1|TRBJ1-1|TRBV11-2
CASSLGRTGGRTEAFF
TGTGCCAGCAGCCTGGGGAGGACAGGGGGCAGGACTGAAGCTTTCTTT
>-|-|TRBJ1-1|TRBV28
CASPGGAGNTEAFF
TGTGCCAGCCCCGGGGGGGCAGGGAACACTGAAGCTTTCTTT
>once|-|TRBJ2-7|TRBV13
CASRHNQFHEQYF
TGTGCCAGCAGACACAATCAGTTCCACGAGCAGTACTTC